This is a list of T cell receptor beta chains from one sample in a study of OX40 agonist ivuxolimab in advanced cancers. Produced via immunoSEQ multiplex PCR; TCRdb's table is partial and in-frame only. The sample consists of about 49,000 clones, about 81% of them appearing once. The sequencing here drew on CD4+ or CD8+ T cells sorted from blood, taken in a trial of the OX40 agonist ivuxolimab. The receptors were sampled from an adult with an advanced solid tumor such as melanoma, head and neck, liver or kidney cancer. CDR3s include the opening cysteine and the closing phenylalanine or tryptophan. Fields, in order: J gene, clone size, V gene, CDR3 protein. Some rows mark clone size as missing; the rest say once, few, many or name a class of expanded clone.

TRBJ1-2 | once | TRBV14 | CASSQGWYLYTF
TRBJ1-2 | . | TRBV5-4 | CASSLRRTYGYTF
TRBJ1-1 | . | TRBV7-9 | CASSLDQTGSQEAFF
TRBJ2-5 | . | TRBV25-1 | CASSTQLGRLQETQYF
TRBJ2-5 | . | TRBV2 | CASSVERRETQYF
TRBJ2-1 | . | TRBV5-1 | CASSPGTRGGSYNEQFF
TRBJ1-5 | . | TRBV7-2 | CASSLGQGASNQPQHF
TRBJ2-1 | . | TRBV5-6 | CASSFGTSNEQFF
TRBJ2-1 | once | TRBV15 | CATREGSYNEQFF
TRBJ2-7 | . | TRBV28 | CASSLGGGNSYEQYF
TRBJ1-2 | once | TRBV2 | CASGFVLGGSSYGYTF
TRBJ1-5 | . | TRBV5-1 | CASSLEGIGNQPQHF
TRBJ2-7 | medium-sized | TRBV25-1 | CASSGTVTYEQYF
TRBJ2-7 | . | TRBV15 | CATSRDRDRGLGGAYEQYF
TRBJ2-7 | few | TRBV2 | CASSEAKRSGRDEQYF
TRBJ2-4 | . | TRBV2 | CASRGTYLAKNIQYF
TRBJ2-3 | once | TRBV28 | CASSAAGTRGDTQYF
TRBJ1-1 | once | TRBV7-9 | CASRPSWPSNTEAFF
TRBJ2-7 | . | TRBV7-2 | CASSWTSGSNEQYF
TRBJ1-2 | . | TRBV4-3 | CASSQDWVANYGYTF
TRBJ2-1 | . | TRBV7-9 | CASRPSGSSYNEQFF
TRBJ2-3 | . | TRBV14 | CASSQIGGLNTDTQYF
TRBJ1-1 | once | TRBV28 | CASSLPLTGNTEAFF
TRBJ2-7 | . | TRBV5-6 | CASSLTQAYEQYF
TRBJ2-3 | . | TRBV18 | CASSPRATSGHTDTQYF
TRBJ2-2 | few | TRBV10-3 | CASQRQGANTGELFF
TRBJ1-2 | . | TRBV28 | CASSFPTAGVGYTF
. | once | TRBV5-4 | CASTLGGDPAYEQYF